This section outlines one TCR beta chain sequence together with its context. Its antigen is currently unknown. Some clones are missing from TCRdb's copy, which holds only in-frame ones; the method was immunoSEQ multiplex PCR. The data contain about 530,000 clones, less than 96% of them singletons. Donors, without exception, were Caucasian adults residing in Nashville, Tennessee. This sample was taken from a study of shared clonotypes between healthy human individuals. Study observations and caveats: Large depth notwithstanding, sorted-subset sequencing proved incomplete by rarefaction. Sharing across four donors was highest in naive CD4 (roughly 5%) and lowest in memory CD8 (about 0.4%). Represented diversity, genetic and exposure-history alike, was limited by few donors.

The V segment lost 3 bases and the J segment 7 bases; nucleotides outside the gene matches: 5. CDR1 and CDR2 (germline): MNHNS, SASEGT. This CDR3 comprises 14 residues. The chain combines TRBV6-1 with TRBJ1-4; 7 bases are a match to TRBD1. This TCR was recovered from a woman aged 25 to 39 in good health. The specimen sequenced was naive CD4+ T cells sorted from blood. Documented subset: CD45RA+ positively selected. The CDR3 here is CASSDPYRGEKLFF. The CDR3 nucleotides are TGTGCCAGCAGTGATCCCTACAGGGGTGAAAAACTGTTTTTT.